This TCR beta chain was sequenced for a study of TIL therapy for anti-PD-1-resistant metastatic lung cancer. As for time point: pre-treatment sample, taken before nivolumab and TIL therapy. Stage 4 NSCLC adults joined between late 2017 and 2020. In germline, CDR1 is LNHDA, CDR2 SQIVND (reference sequence). Trimming took off 4 bases at V and 2 bases at J, with 6 bases between the two ends. CDR3 length: 12 amino acids. The immunoSEQ assay was v3. Measured with immunoSEQ multiplex PCR; TCRdb has only the in-frame clones, and not every one. The sample lists under 15,000 clones, approximately 80% seen once, with about 9.5% in the top ten.

Specimen: blood, collected at baseline. The gene calls are TRBV19 and TRBJ2-7; no firm D call. This clonotype was obtained from a person between 25 and 79 years old with non-small cell lung cancer. CDR3 in DNA: TGTGCCAGTAGTACCCAGGCCTACGAGCAGTACTTC. This sequence encodes CASSTQAYEQYF.